A single sample gave rise to the 20 T cell receptor beta chains below, sequenced in a study of blood T cells in healthy people across ages. A second PCR, run for roughly 7 to 12 cycles, used a sample-barcoded 5' primer plus a J-beta primer mix. MiXCR, applied by TCRdb to the 5' RACE reads, yields one record per CDR3 protein. The profile shows approximately 600,000 distinct CDR3 sequences, approximately 50% of them singletons. The sample taken for sequencing was blood. Receptors were obtained from a man aged 60 to 69 in good health.

Details on this clonotype: An end of the junction does not agree with germline; a read error may underlie this. The V and J genes are TRBV29-1 and TRBJ1-1; D unclear. The CDR3 consists of 16 residues. Germline loops: CDR1 SQVTM, CDR2 ANQGSEA. CDR3 bases: TGCAGCGTTGATTACGGACGGACCAGGAGGAACACTGAAGCTTTTTTT. This gives the protein CSVDYGRTRRNTEAFF. Drawing the rest from reference TRBV29-1 and TRBJ1-1, the complete variable domain is SAVISQKPSRDICQRGTSLTIQCQVDSQVTMMFWYRQQPGQSLTLIATANQGSEATYESGFVIDKFPISRPNLTFSTLTVSNMSPEDSSIYLCSVDYGRTRRNTEAFFGQGTRLTVV.

This clonotype has a single count. The chain couples TRBV5-1 to TRBJ1-1, with D unresolved. V was pared by 0 bases and J by 1 base, with 7 bases between. The CDR3 has 14 residues. CDR1 SGHRS and CDR2 YFSETQ come from the germline V gene. CDR3 bases: TGCGCCAGCAGCTTGGTTCCGGCGAACACTGAAGCTTTCTTT. Translation: CASSLVPANTEAFF.

V is TRBV2 and J is TRBJ2-3; D uncertain. Germline assignment: CDR1 SNHLY and CDR2 FYNNEI. Trimming took off 8 bases at V and 8 bases at J, with 23 bases between the two ends. The CDR3 length is 15 residues. CDR3 residues: CASAYSGGDSSTQYF. The CDR3 nucleotides are TGTGCCAGCGCCTACTCGGGCGGCGACTCTAGTACGCAGTATTTT. The complete variable domain, with remaining parts taken from reference TRBV2 and TRBJ2-3, reads EPEVTQTPSHQVTQMGQEVILRCVPISNHLYFYWYRQILGQKVEFLVSFYNNEISEKSEIFDDQFSVERPDGSNFTLKIRSTKLEDSAMYFCASAYSGGDSSTQYFGPGTRLTVL.

The chain joins TRBV12-3 or TRBV12-4 to TRBJ1-2; D not resolved. The CDR3 is 11 residues long. The V end was cut by 3 bases, the J end by 9 bases, with 8 bases between. CDR3: CASSLERRYTF. For the CDR3, the DNA is TGTGCCAGCAGTTTGGAGAGGCGCTACACCTTC.

The rearrangement joins TRBV27 to TRBJ2-7, with D possibly being TRBD2 (5 bases). V dropped 3 bases and J dropped 1 base, with 13 bases sitting between them. Germline V gene sequence: CDR1 MNHEY, CDR2 SMNVEV (reference sequence). The CDR3 extends over 15 amino acids. The CDR3 sequence is CASSLRNGESYEQYF. The CDR3 nucleotides are TGTGCCAGCAGTTTGAGAAACGGGGAATCCTACGAGCAGTACTTC.

This clonotype has a handful of counts. Here the CDR3 reads CASSSRTSGALKNIQYF. CDR3 DNA: TGTGCCAGCAGTTCCCGAACTAGCGGGGCCCTCAAAAACATTCAGTACTTC. This chain uses TRBV12-3 or TRBV12-4 with TRBJ2-4; 10 bases line up with TRBD2. The J segment lost 3 bases and the V segment lost 4 bases, leaving 9 bases of the junction unmatched. The CDR3 is 17 amino acids.

The chain combines TRBV29-1 with TRBJ2-3; D is uncertain. This CDR3 comprises 12 residues. Germline CDR1 SQVTM, CDR2 ANQGSEA. Trimming took off 5 bases at V and 0 bases at J, with 6 bases between the two ends. This CDR3 reads CSVPASTDTQYF. The DNA of the CDR3 is TGCAGCGTTCCGGCGAGCACAGATACGCAGTATTTT.

J is TRBJ2-5 and V is TRBV7-9; D not resolved. There are 17 residues in the CDR3. The germline V gene encodes CDR1 SEHNR and CDR2 FQNEAQ (reference sequence). The V and J ends lost 0 bases and 2 bases respectively, with 16 bases between them. CDR3 region: CASSLALLPTYQETQYF. The CDR3 DNA reads as TGTGCCAGCAGCTTAGCACTCCTCCCTACTTATCAAGAGACCCAGTACTTC.

This clonotype has just a few counts. The V and J genes are TRBV12-3 or TRBV12-4 and TRBJ2-3, with 7 nucleotides matching TRBD2. V trimming: 6 bases; J trimming: 5 bases; junction bases outside the gene matches: 8. The length of the CDR3 is 14 residues. The CDR3 loop is CASSPGLVGDTQYF. CDR3 sequence (DNA): TGTGCCAGCAGCCCCGGACTAGTAGGAGATACGCAGTATTTT.

The J gene is TRBJ1-2, the V gene TRBV5-1, with 7 bases lining up with TRBD1. CDR3 length: 15 residues. J lost 5 bases, V lost 3 bases, and 10 bases had no gene match. Germline CDR1 is SGHRS and CDR2 is YFSETQ. CDR3 residues: CASSSSHGTVYGYTF. The CDR3 nucleotides read TGCGCCAGCAGCTCCTCCCACGGGACAGTTTATGGCTACACCTTC.

The chain combines TRBV15 with TRBJ1-4, with D possibly TRBD1 on 5 matching bases. Germline V gene sequence: CDR1 LNHNV, CDR2 YYDKDF (reference sequence). There are 15 residues in the CDR3. Trimming cost V 0 bases and J 6 bases, with 11 bases left between them. CDR3 nucleotides: TGTGCCACCAGCAGAGATTGGGGGGTGGATGAAAAACTGTTTTTT. Translated, it gives CATSRDWGVDEKLFF.

This clonotype has more than one count but fewer than ten. The chain uses TRBV12-3 or TRBV12-4 and TRBJ1-2; 7 bases line up with TRBD1. The CDR3 has 13 amino acids. V lost 7 bases, J lost 12 bases, and 14 bases stayed unmatched. The CDR3 DNA sequence: TGTGCCAGCACCCTCAGGGGGACCCTGGGTAACACCTTC. Protein: CASTLRGTLGNTF.

The V gene is TRBV5-1, the J gene TRBJ1-1; D is undetermined. There are 15 residues in the CDR3. CDR1 and CDR2 from the germline V gene are SGHRS and YFSETQ. The ends were cut back, 5 bases at V and 6 bases at J, with 20 bases in the middle. This chain's CDR3 is CASRAIQGAPSEAFF. Written as DNA, the CDR3 is TGCGCCAGCAGGGCAATACAAGGAGCACCATCTGAAGCTTTCTTT.

This clonotype was seen a few times. The rearrangement links TRBV6-1 to TRBJ1-4, with 8 bases matching TRBD1. The ends lost 2 bases at V and 7 bases at J; junction bases unmatched: 3. This CDR3 has 14 residues. Germline CDR1 is MNHNS and CDR2 is SASEGT. This CDR3 is CASSELTGGEKLFF. The CDR3 nucleotides read TGTGCCAGCAGTGAACTTACAGGGGGTGAAAAACTGTTTTTT.

The chain links TRBV9 to TRBJ2-1; 8 nucleotides line up with TRBD2. This CDR3 has 15 amino acids. Germline-derived CDR1 and CDR2 are SGDLS and YYNGEE. Unmatched junction bases numbered 11, after V lost 2 bases and J lost 10 bases. The DNA of the CDR3 is TGTGCCAGCAGCGTCGGGGGGGGGGCATTCGGCGAGCAGTTCTTC. Protein: CASSVGGGAFGEQFF.

A remark on this clonotype: A much larger clone is a single base away; this may be a read error. This chain joins TRBV7-9 and TRBJ2-2, with D perhaps TRBD1 (5 bases). CDR3 size: 15 residues. With 3 bases removed from V and 2 bases from J, the gap between germline ends came to 10 bases. CDR1 and CDR2 from the germline V gene are SEHNR and FQNEAQ (reference sequence). CDR3 bases: TGTGCCAGCAGCTTTGGGGCCGTAAACACCGGGGAGCTGTTTTTT. It translates to CASSFGAVNTGELFF.

The chain is built from TRBV7-9 and TRBJ2-7, with 7 bases aligning to TRBD1. This CDR3 is built from 16 residues. The germline V gene encodes CDR1 SEHNR and CDR2 FQNEAQ (reference sequence). Unmatched junction bases numbered 13, after V lost 3 bases and J lost 5 bases. This chain's CDR3 is CASSFVTGERSDEQYF. In DNA form, the CDR3 reads TGTGCCAGCAGCTTTGTTACAGGGGAGAGATCCGACGAGCAGTACTTC.

To note about this clonotype: A much larger clonotype is one base distant, so this may be a read error. The gene calls are TRBV7-2 and TRBJ2-5, with 11 bases lining up with TRBD2. This CDR3 has 17 residues. Germline V lookup: CDR1 SGHTA, CDR2 FQGNSA. CDR3 loop: CVSSLEGLAGGQETQYF. Written as DNA, the CDR3 is TGTGTCAGCAGCTTAGAGGGGCTAGCGGGGGGTCAAGAGACCCAGTACTTC.

This clonotype was detected a few times. This chain joins TRBV27 and TRBJ2-7; D not certain. The J call is in doubt because the DNA end fits TRBJ2-5 better. CDR3 size: 12 residues. Germline values: CDR1 MNHEY, CDR2 SMNVEV (reference sequence). This CDR3 is CASSGGWGTQYF. The CDR3 DNA reads TGTGCCAGCAGTGGCGGTTGGGGGACCCAGTACTTC.

The chain uses TRBV6-6 and TRBJ2-1, with D perhaps TRBD1 (8 bases). CDR3 size: 16 residues. CDR1 is MNHNY, CDR2 SVGAGI, per germline (reference sequence). Trimming cost V 0 bases and J 7 bases, with 16 bases left between them. The CDR3 sequence is CASSYSATGEGNEQFF. In DNA, the CDR3 is TGTGCCAGCAGTTACTCAGCGACAGGGGAGGGGAATGAGCAGTTCTTC.